These 19 T cell receptor beta chains share one sample of origin, sequenced in a study of cytomegalovirus exposure and HLA in healthy donors. The primer mix had 60 Vbeta and 13 Jbeta primers. The data were produced by immunoSEQ multiplex PCR, yet TCRdb's version contains in-frame clones alone and is incomplete. In the table there are 160,000 or so clones, roughly 83% of which are singletons. Sample: PBMCs. All receptors derive from a man aged 25-45 years in good health and CMV-seronegative.

This clone showed up just a few times. This chain joins TRBV2 and TRBJ2-1; 12 bases agree with TRBD2. V shed 4 bases and J 5 bases; nucleotides not matched to a gene: 3. The CDR3 spans 15 residues. Germline lookup yields CDR1 SNHLY and CDR2 FYNNEI. DNA of the CDR3: TGTGCCAGCAGTGGGACTAGCGGGAACCACAATGAGCAGTTCTTC. This codes for CASSGTSGNHNEQFF.

The chain couples TRBV9 to TRBJ2-3, with 7 bases lining up with TRBD1. V was clipped by 2 bases and J by 0 bases; unmatched bases: 6. Per germline, CDR1 SGDLS and CDR2 YYNGEE. This CDR3 is built from 16 residues. The CDR3 region is CASSVGTEISTDTQYF. CDR3 in DNA: TGTGCCAGCAGCGTTGGGACAGAAATTAGCACAGATACGCAGTATTTT.

This clone was recorded once. The V gene is TRBV19, the J gene TRBJ1-1; 10 positions agree with TRBD1. The CDR3 consists of 16 residues. Germline CDR1 and CDR2: LNHDA and SQIVND (reference sequence). V was pared by 5 bases and J by 1 base, with 7 bases of the junction left unmatched. The DNA for the CDR3 is TGTGCCAGTAGTCGGACAGGGGGTTCATGGAACACTGAAGCTTTCTTT. Translated: CASSRTGGSWNTEAFF. The full variable domain, completed using reference TRBV19 and TRBJ1-1, is DGGITQSPKYLFRKEGQNVTLSCEQNLNHDAMYWYRQDPGQGLRLIYYSQIVNDFQKGDIAEGYSVSREKKESFPLTVTSAQKNPTAFYLCASSRTGGSWNTEAFFGQGTRLTVV.

The chain carries TRBV30 and TRBJ1-1, with no clear D. The germline CDR1 and CDR2 sequences are GTSNPN and SVGIG (reference sequence). V shed 2 bases and J shed 1 base, with 11 bases lying between them. This CDR3 is built from 14 residues. CDR3 loop: CAWSIRLPNTEAFF. As DNA, the CDR3 is TGTGCCTGGAGTATCCGACTGCCGAACACTGAAGCTTTCTTT.

This rearrangement joins TRBV5-1 to TRBJ2-5, with D possibly being TRBD2 (6 bases). The V gene lost 4 bases and the J gene lost 5 bases, with 27 bases spanning the gap. The CDR3 loop spans 18 amino acids. Germline lookup yields CDR1 SGHRS and CDR2 YFSETQ. CDR3: CASSIRTPRDFPGETQYF. The CDR3 DNA is TGCGCCAGCAGCATAAGGACGCCGAGGGACTTCCCTGGGGAGACCCAGTACTTC.

To note about this clone: Relative to the germline gene, one junction end is altered; a read error may explain this. CDR3 residues: CSSSLGDPGQGRYEQYF. CDR3 nucleotide sequence: TGTTCCAGCAGCTTAGGGGACCCGGGACAGGGGAGGTACGAGCAGTACTTC. The rearrangement uses TRBV7-9 and TRBJ2-7; 10 bases match TRBD1. The germline V gene encodes CDR1 SEHNR and CDR2 FQNEAQ (reference sequence). There are 17 residues in the CDR3.

The chain couples TRBV19 to TRBJ2-1; D is perhaps TRBD2 (6 bases). Germline V gene lookup returns CDR1 LNHDA and CDR2 SQIVND (reference sequence). The CDR3 extends over 12 amino acids. V was trimmed by 10 bases and J by 6 bases, leaving 13 bases between them. The CDR3 reads CATSGLLNEQFF. The DNA for the CDR3 is TGTGCCACCTCGGGACTTCTCAATGAGCAGTTCTTC.

V and J are TRBV7-2 and TRBJ2-1; possibly TRBD2 for D (6 bases). The CDR3 contains 16 residues. The germline CDR1 and CDR2 sequences are SGHTA and FQGNSA. V was trimmed by 5 bases and J by 0 bases, leaving 14 bases between them. CDR3 nucleotides: TGTGCCAGCAGCCTAGAGTCGACTAGCTCCTACAATGAGCAGTTCTTC. The encoded protein is CASSLESTSSYNEQFF.

As for this clone: Other nucleotide sequences in the sample specify the same CDR3. The gene calls are TRBV27 and TRBJ2-5, with TRBD1 matching over 7 bases. J gave up 5 bases and V 6 bases, and 6 bases lay outside the gene matches. Germline-derived CDR1 and CDR2 are MNHEY and SMNVEV (reference sequence). This CDR3 contains 13 residues. The CDR3 protein is CASRDRTEETQYF. CDR3 sequence (DNA): TGTGCCAGCAGGGACAGGACTGAGGAGACCCAGTACTTC.

This clone was observed a handful of times. This chain joins TRBV19 and TRBJ1-4; D perhaps matches TRBD1 (6 bases). The V end was cut by 2 bases, the J end by 13 bases, with 11 bases between. The CDR3 consists of 12 residues. The germline CDR1 and CDR2 sequences are LNHDA and SQIVND (reference sequence). The chain's CDR3 is CASSISRGGLFF. For the CDR3, the DNA is TGTGCCAGTAGTATATCGAGGGGGGGACTGTTTTTT.

This chain uses TRBV6-1 with TRBJ2-3; 10 bases are a match to TRBD1. In germline, CDR1 is MNHNS, CDR2 SASEGT. J lost 5 bases, V lost 5 bases, and 4 bases had no gene match. The CDR3 runs to 14 residues. The CDR3 coding sequence is TGTGCCAGCAGTCGACAGGGGGCAATAGATACGCAGTATTTT. This sequence encodes CASSRQGAIDTQYF.

The rearrangement joins TRBV14 to TRBJ2-3; D might be TRBD2 (6 bases). The V end was cut by 4 bases, the J end by 2 bases, with 13 bases between. Germline values: CDR1 SGHDN, CDR2 FVKESK. There are 15 residues in the CDR3. In DNA, the CDR3 is TGTGCCAGCAGCCCCCCGGGAGAGGTCACAGATACGCAGTATTTT. Translated: CASSPPGEVTDTQYF.

The rearrangement links TRBV25-1 to TRBJ2-7; D gene unclear. The CDR3 contains 12 residues. The germline CDR1 and CDR2 sequences are MGHDK and SYGVNS. V was pared by 3 bases and J by 7 bases, with 10 bases between. CDR3 protein: CASSDPGLEQYF. The CDR3 DNA reads TGTGCCAGCAGTGATCCAGGTTTGGAGCAGTACTTC.

CDR3 sequence: CASSIGRDGYGYTF. CDR3 DNA sequence: TGTGCCAGTAGTATAGGGCGGGACGGCTATGGCTACACCTTC. The V and J genes are TRBV19 and TRBJ1-2, with D possibly being TRBD1 (5 bases). V lost 1 base, J lost 4 bases, and 10 bases lay in between. This CDR3 region has 14 residues. Germline CDR1 and CDR2: LNHDA and SQIVND (reference sequence).

The chain uses TRBV6-6 and TRBJ1-4, with D possibly matching TRBD1 (6 bases). The CDR3 runs to 15 residues. Germline lookup yields CDR1 MNHNY and CDR2 SVGAGI (reference sequence). Trimming pared 8 bases from V and 11 bases from J, leaving 24 bases between. The CDR3 protein is CASGQLGVSLAKLFF. The CDR3 nucleotides read TGTGCCAGCGGACAGTTGGGGGTCTCCCTAGCCAAACTGTTTTTT.

The chain links TRBV6-6 to TRBJ2-7; D is undetermined. The V and J ends lost 5 bases and 1 base respectively, with 9 bases between them. The germline V gene encodes CDR1 MNHNY and CDR2 SVGAGI (reference sequence). The CDR3 covers 13 residues. The CDR3 loop is CASSDGPSYEQYF. The DNA of the CDR3 is TGTGCCAGCAGTGATGGGCCGTCCTACGAGCAGTACTTC.

This chain uses TRBV10-3 with TRBJ1-1, with TRBD1 as a possible D gene (5 bases). This CDR3 region has 11 residues. Germline V gene sequence: CDR1 ENHRY, CDR2 SYGVKD. The V and J ends lost 6 bases and 7 bases respectively, with 9 bases between them. The CDR3 loop is CAIRGGSEAFF. DNA for the CDR3: TGTGCCATCAGGGGGGGGAGTGAAGCTTTCTTT.

The J gene is TRBJ2-1, the V gene TRBV10-3; D is possibly TRBD1 (5 bases). V was pared by 0 bases and J by 7 bases, with 16 bases between. The CDR3 totals 16 residues. CDR1 ENHRY and CDR2 SYGVKD come from the germline V gene. The CDR3 DNA sequence: TGTGCCATCAGTGAGTCGGCCCCAGGGCGGTCAAATGAGCAGTTCTTC. Its protein product is CAISESAPGRSNEQFF.

The gene calls are TRBV7-2 and TRBJ1-6; the D gene is possibly TRBD1 (5 bases). Trimming removed 5 bases from V and 6 bases from J, with 14 bases in between. Germline V CDR1 and CDR2: SGHTA, FQGNSA. The CDR3 has 15 residues. CDR3 DNA: TGTGCCAGCAGCCCACAGGACCCCCGTAATTCACCCCTCCACTTT. It yields the protein CASSPQDPRNSPLHF.